This section outlines one T cell receptor (beta chain) sequence together with its context. The CDR3 extends over 14 amino acids. Germline assignment: CDR1 GTSNPN and CDR2 SVGIG (reference sequence). Germline trimming cut 2 bases from V and 4 bases from J; bases unmatched to any gene: 4. The sample is drawn from a study of blood T cell repertoires in COVID-19. At the level of the study: There were acute and convalescent COVID-19 samples, and they came from the United States, Italy and Spain. From T cells, B-cell-depleted T cells, or PBMCs came the material, which was cDNA or gDNA.

In the original analysis: Nucleated cell counts were estimated from reference gene primer amplification. TCRdb keeps only in-frame clones here, not all; method: immunoSEQ multiplex PCR. The V and J calls and clone size were taken over from that table, and D and trimming were inferred from the DNA. The table lists some 390,000 clones, more than 85% of them singletons. The origin of this receptor is a human donor in a cohort sampled during active COVID-19. Input material: peripheral blood. The chain recombines TRBV30 with TRBJ1-1, with TRBD1 matching 10 bases. The chain's CDR3 is CAWSRDRGGTEAFF. The CDR3 DNA is TGTGCCTGGAGTCGGGACAGGGGAGGCACTGAAGCTTTCTTT. The complete variable domain, with remaining parts taken from reference TRBV30 and TRBJ1-1, reads SQTIHQWPATLVQPVGSPLSLECTVEGTSNPNLYWYRQAAGRGLQLLFYSVGIGQISSEVPQNLSASRPQDRQFILSSKKLLLSDSGFYLCAWSRDRGGTEAFFGQGTRLTVV.